This T cell receptor (beta chain) was identified in a study of blood T cell repertoires in COVID-19. There are a few counts of this clone. TCRdb's copy holds only in-frame clones and misses some; the assay was immunoSEQ multiplex PCR. The repertoire holds about 140,000 clones, about 76% seen once, with 8.4% in the top ten. This CDR3 spans 14 amino acids. V was clipped by 5 bases and J by 1 base; unmatched bases: 2. CDR1 and CDR2 (germline): SGHAT, FQNNGV. The TCR originated in a woman aged 60-75 years with active or convalescent COVID-19. V is TRBV11-2 and J is TRBJ2-3, with TRBD2 matching 8 bases. Sequencing input: peripheral blood. The CDR3 loop is CASSPLAGTDTQYF. The CDR3, as DNA: TGTGCCAGCAGCCCACTAGCGGGCACAGATACGCAGTATTTT.